The 12 T cell receptor beta chains listed next were all sequenced from one sample in a study of OX40 agonist ivuxolimab in advanced cancers. Sequencing was performed with immunoSEQ multiplex PCR; in TCRdb, only in-frame clones are kept and a portion is missing. The sample has about 78,000 clones, roughly 92% seen once; the top ten hold 2.5% to 3.5%. The input for sequencing was CD4+ or CD8+ T cells sorted from blood, taken in a trial of the OX40 agonist ivuxolimab. These receptors were taken from an adult with an advanced solid tumor such as melanoma, head and neck, liver or kidney cancer.

The rearrangement links TRBV5-1 to TRBJ2-5; 11 positions agree with TRBD1. Trimming removed 4 bases from V and 4 bases from J; junction bases left unmatched: 6. Germline CDR1 is SGHRS and CDR2 is YFSETQ. The length of the CDR3 is 15 residues. CDR3 residues: CASSLWDRGGETQYF. The CDR3 DNA follows: TGCGCCAGCAGCCTATGGGACAGGGGGGGAGAGACCCAGTACTTC. Using reference TRBV5-1 and TRBJ2-5 for the parts outside the CDR3, the full variable domain is KAGVTQTPRYLIKTRGQQVTLSCSPISGHRSVSWYQQTPGQGLQFLFEYFSETQRNKGNFPGRFSGRQFSNSRSEMNVSTLELGDSALYLCASSLWDRGGETQYFGPGTRLLVL.

The chain links TRBV18 to TRBJ2-1; D ambiguous. V gave up 3 bases and J gave up 6 bases, with 18 bases separating them. This CDR3 is 16 amino acids long. Germline assignment: CDR1 KGHSH and CDR2 LQKENI. CDR3 DNA sequence: TGTGCCAGCTCACCGCCGGCGGAAAACTCTGTCAATGAGCAGTTCTTC. Amino acid sequence: CASSPPAENSVNEQFF.

The V and J genes are TRBV10-3 and TRBJ1-2; TRBD1 might be the D (5 bases). Trimming shortened V by 4 bases and J by 4 bases, and 10 bases separated the two germline ends. The CDR3 consists of 13 residues. The germline CDR1 and CDR2 sequences are ENHRY and SYGVKD. CDR3 sequence (DNA): TGTGCCATCAGTGTGGACACTACCTATGGCTACACCTTC. It encodes CAISVDTTYGYTF.

The J gene is TRBJ1-5, the V gene TRBV6-1, with 9 bases aligning to TRBD1. The CDR3 loop spans 13 amino acids. CDR1 is MNHNS and CDR2 is SASEGT in the germline V gene. J lost 7 bases, V lost 3 bases, and 1 base had no gene match. The CDR3 DNA follows: TGTGCCAGCAGTGAGGACAGGGGACAGCCCCAGCATTTT. This gives the protein CASSEDRGQPQHF.

CDR3 protein: CASSRDNLQEDTQYF. In DNA form, the CDR3 reads TGTGCCAGTAGCAGAGACAACCTGCAAGAGGATACGCAGTATTTT. This chain connects TRBV19 to TRBJ2-3; D uncertain. V dropped 6 bases and J dropped 6 bases, with 19 bases sitting between them. The length of the CDR3 is 15 residues. Germline CDR1 LNHDA, CDR2 SQIVND (reference sequence).

V and J are TRBV27 and TRBJ1-4; unclear D gene. This CDR3 region has 14 residues. The V and J ends lost 4 bases and 6 bases respectively, with 12 bases between them. Germline loops: CDR1 MNHEY, CDR2 SMNVEV (reference sequence). CDR3 loop: CASSSAGWDEKLFF. The CDR3 DNA follows: TGTGCCAGCAGTTCGGCGGGTTGGGATGAAAAACTGTTTTTT.

This sequence joins TRBV6-1 and TRBJ1-1, with no clear D. The V end lost 4 bases, the J end lost 0 bases, and 9 bases lay between the germline ends. Germline loops: CDR1 MNHNS, CDR2 SASEGT. This CDR3 has 14 amino acids. The CDR3 spells CASSADGLNTEAFF. CDR3 coding DNA: TGTGCCAGCAGTGCGGACGGTTTGAACACTGAAGCTTTCTTT.

This chain connects TRBV6-5 to TRBJ2-7; 8 bases are a match to TRBD1. Germline CDR1 is MNHEY and CDR2 is SVGAGI. V dropped 2 bases and J dropped 4; count of bases not matched to a gene: 10. The CDR3 has 16 amino acids. The CDR3 sequence: CASSYGELGQGYEQYF. CDR3 nucleotide sequence: TGTGCCAGCAGTTACGGAGAATTAGGACAGGGATACGAGCAGTACTTC.

The rearrangement links TRBV18 to TRBJ1-1; D possibly corresponds to TRBD1 (5 bases). V was trimmed by 3 bases and J by 4 bases, leaving 18 bases between them. The CDR3 loop spans 16 amino acids. Germline CDR1 reads KGHSH; CDR2 reads LQKENI. The CDR3 region is CASSPTAYGGGTEAFF. DNA for the CDR3: TGTGCCAGCTCACCTACCGCCTATGGGGGTGGCACTGAAGCTTTCTTT.

The table lists this clone with a count of one. The V and J genes are TRBV28 and TRBJ1-1; TRBD1 matches 11 bases. V lost 6 bases to trimming and J lost 0 bases; unmatched junction nucleotides: 6. The CDR3 length is 16 residues. Germline CDR1 is MDHEN and CDR2 is SYDVKM. The CDR3 loop reads CASSLGTGGMNTEAFF. The CDR3 DNA reads as TGTGCCAGCAGCCTAGGGACAGGGGGTATGAACACTGAAGCTTTCTTT.

V and J are TRBV30 and TRBJ1-5; 8 positions agree with TRBD1. Germline CDR1 is GTSNPN and CDR2 is SVGIG (reference sequence). The trim removed 0 bases at V and 1 base at J, leaving 11 bases unmatched. CDR3 length: 18 amino acids. CDR3 protein: CAWSVRTGNLGSNQPQHF. DNA of the CDR3: TGTGCCTGGAGTGTACGGACAGGGAATTTGGGAAGCAATCAGCCCCAGCATTTT. Full variable domain (missing parts from reference TRBV30 and TRBJ1-5): SQTIHQWPATLVQPVGSPLSLECTVEGTSNPNLYWYRQAAGRGLQLLFYSVGIGQISSEVPQNLSASRPQDRQFILSSKKLLLSDSGFYLCAWSVRTGNLGSNQPQHFGDGTRLSIL.

This clone was detected once. The chain has TRBV9 and TRBJ2-7, with TRBD2 identical over 12 bases. The CDR3 has 16 amino acids. Germline V gene data show CDR1 as SGDLS and CDR2 as YYNGEE. After removal of 0 bases from V and 7 bases from J, the junction contained 8 bases not matched to a gene. The CDR3 DNA follows: TGTGCCAGCAGCGTAGGGCTAGCGGGAGGGCCGCGGGAGCAGTACTTC. This codes for CASSVGLAGGPREQYF.